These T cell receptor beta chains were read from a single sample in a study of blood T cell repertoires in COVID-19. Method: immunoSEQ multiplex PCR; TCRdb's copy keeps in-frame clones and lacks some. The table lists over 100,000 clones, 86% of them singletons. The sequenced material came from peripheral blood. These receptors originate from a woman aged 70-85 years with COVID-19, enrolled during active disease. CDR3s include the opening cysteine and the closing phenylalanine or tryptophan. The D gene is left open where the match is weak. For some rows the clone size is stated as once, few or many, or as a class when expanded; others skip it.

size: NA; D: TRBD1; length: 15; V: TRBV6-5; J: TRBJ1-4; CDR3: CASSPRTGAGEKLFF; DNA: TGTGCCAGCAGTCCCAGGACAGGGGCGGGGGAAAAACTGTTTTTT
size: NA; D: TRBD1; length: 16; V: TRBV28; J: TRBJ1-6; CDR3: CASSLTDRGPNSPLHF; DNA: TGTGCCAGCAGTTTAACGGACAGGGGCCCCAATTCACCCCTCCACTTT
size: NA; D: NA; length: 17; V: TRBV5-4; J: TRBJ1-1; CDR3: CASSLAKMGAKKTEAFF; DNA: TGTGCCAGCAGCTTGGCCAAGATGGGGGCGAAAAAGACTGAAGCTTTCTTT
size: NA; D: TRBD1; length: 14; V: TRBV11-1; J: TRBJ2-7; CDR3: CASSLGTGTYEQYF; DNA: TGTGCCAGCAGCTTAGGGACAGGGACTTACGAGCAGTACTTC
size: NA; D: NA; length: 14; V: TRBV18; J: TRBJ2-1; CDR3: CASSNRDATGEQFF; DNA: TGTGCCAGCTCAAACCGAGACGCGACAGGCGAGCAGTTCTTC
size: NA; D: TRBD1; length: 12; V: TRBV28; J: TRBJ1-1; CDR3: CASSSGGTEAFF; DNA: TGTGCCAGCAGTTCAGGGGGAACTGAAGCTTTCTTT
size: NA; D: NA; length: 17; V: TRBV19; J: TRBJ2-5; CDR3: CASSIGRGPFEGETQYF; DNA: TGTGCCAGTAGTATAGGCAGGGGTCCCTTCGAGGGGGAGACCCAGTACTTC
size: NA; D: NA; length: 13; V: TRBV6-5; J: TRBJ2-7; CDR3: CASSKTVYYEQYF; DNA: TGTGCCAGCAGTAAGACAGTGTACTACGAGCAGTACTTC
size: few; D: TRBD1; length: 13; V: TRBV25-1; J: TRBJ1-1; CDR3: CASSETGGTEAFF; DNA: TGTGCCAGCAGTGAAACAGGGGGCACTGAAGCTTTCTTT
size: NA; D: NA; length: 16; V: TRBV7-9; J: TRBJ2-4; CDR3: CASSSRTDQAKNIQYF; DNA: TGTGCCAGCAGCTCCAGGACAGACCAAGCCAAAAACATTCAGTACTTC
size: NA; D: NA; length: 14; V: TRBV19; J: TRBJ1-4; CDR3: CASTAGDLNEKLFF; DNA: TGTGCCAGTACCGCCGGAGATCTTAATGAAAAACTGTTTTTT
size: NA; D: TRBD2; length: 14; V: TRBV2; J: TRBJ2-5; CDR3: CASKERGGPETQYF; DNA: TGTGCCAGCAAGGAGCGGGGGGGCCCGGAGACCCAGTACTTC
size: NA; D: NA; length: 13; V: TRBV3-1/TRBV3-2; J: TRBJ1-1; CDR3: CASSQYSGTEAFF; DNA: TGTGCCAGCAGCCAGTACAGTGGCACTGAAGCTTTCTTT
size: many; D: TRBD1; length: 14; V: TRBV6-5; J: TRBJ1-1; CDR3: CASIMTGFDTEAFF; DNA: TGTGCCAGCATTATGACAGGGTTCGACACTGAAGCTTTCTTT
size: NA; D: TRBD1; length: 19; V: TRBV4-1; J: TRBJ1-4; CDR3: CASSQLARTGFATNEKLFF; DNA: TGCGCCAGCAGCCAACTGGCCCGGACAGGTTTTGCAACTAATGAAAAACTGTTTTTT
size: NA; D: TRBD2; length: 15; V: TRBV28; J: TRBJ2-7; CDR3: CASRHTSGGAYEQYF; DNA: TGTGCCAGCAGGCATACTAGCGGGGGCGCCTACGAGCAGTACTTC
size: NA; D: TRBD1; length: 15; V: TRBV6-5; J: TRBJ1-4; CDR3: CASSRQGLTNEKLFF; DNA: TGTGCCAGCAGTAGACAGGGACTAACTAATGAAAAACTGTTTTTT
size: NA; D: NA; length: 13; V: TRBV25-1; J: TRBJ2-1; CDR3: CASSDRSYNEQFF; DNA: TGTGCCAGCAGTGACCGTTCTTACAATGAGCAGTTCTTC
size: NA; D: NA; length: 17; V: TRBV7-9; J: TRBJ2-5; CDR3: CASSLHPGGGGPGTQYF; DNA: TGTGCCAGCAGCTTACACCCAGGTGGCGGGGGCCCGGGGACCCAGTACTTC
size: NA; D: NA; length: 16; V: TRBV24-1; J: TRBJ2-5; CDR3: CATSDPRQAGGVGQYF; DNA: TGTGCCACCAGTGACCCACGACAGGCTGGGGGCGTCGGCCAGTACTTC
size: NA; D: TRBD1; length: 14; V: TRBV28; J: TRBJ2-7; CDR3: CASRMTGPNYEQYF; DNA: TGTGCCAGCAGAATGACAGGGCCGAACTACGAGCAGTACTTC
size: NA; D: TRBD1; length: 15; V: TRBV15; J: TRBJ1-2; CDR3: CATSRGGQGRYGYTF; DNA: TGTGCCACCAGCAGAGGGGGACAGGGACGGTATGGCTACACCTTC
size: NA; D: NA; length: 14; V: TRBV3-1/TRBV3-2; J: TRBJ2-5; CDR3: CASSQDPGSGTQYF; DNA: TGTGCCAGCAGCCAAGATCCCGGTAGTGGGACCCAGTACTTC
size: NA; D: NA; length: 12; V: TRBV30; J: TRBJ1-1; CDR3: CAWIQMNTEAFF; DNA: TGTGCCTGGATCCAGATGAACACTGAAGCTTTCTTT
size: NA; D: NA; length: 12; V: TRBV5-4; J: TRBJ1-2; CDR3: CASSTQGYGYTF; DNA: TGTGCCAGCAGCACACAGGGCTATGGCTACACCTTC
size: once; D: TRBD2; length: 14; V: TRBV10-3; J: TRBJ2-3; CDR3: CAISELAGTDTQYF; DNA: TGTGCCATCAGTGAACTAGCGGGGACGGATACGCAGTATTTT
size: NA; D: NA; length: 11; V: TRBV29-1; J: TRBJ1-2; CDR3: CSVGAGYGYTF; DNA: TGCAGCGTTGGGGCAGGTTATGGCTACACCTTC
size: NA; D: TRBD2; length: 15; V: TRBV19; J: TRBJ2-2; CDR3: CASNILAGLPGELFF; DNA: TGTGCCAGTAACATCCTAGCGGGCCTCCCTGGGGAGCTGTTTTTT
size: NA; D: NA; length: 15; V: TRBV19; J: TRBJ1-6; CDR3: CASRTLDKENSPLHF; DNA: TGTGCCAGTAGGACCCTGGACAAGGAGAATTCACCCCTCCACTTT